The subject of this entry is one TCR beta chain. The data originate from a study of blood T cell repertoires in COVID-19. Study in general: The analysed material was cDNA or gDNA that came from T cells, B-cell-depleted T cells, or PBMCs.

Under the authors' procedure: Estimates of nucleated cell counts were drawn from the amplification of reference gene primers. TCRdb keeps only in-frame clones here, not all; method: immunoSEQ multiplex PCR. V, J and clone size derive from that table, while D and trimming were established from the DNA sequence. The repertoire has about 89,000 clones, 60% to 85% of them found once; the top ten carry 40% to 60%. Germline CDR1 reads MNHEY; CDR2 reads SMNVEV (reference sequence). V was clipped by 6 bases and J by 2 bases, with 10 bases between them. This CDR3 comprises 13 residues. The material sequenced was peripheral blood. The chain carries TRBV27 and TRBJ1-1, with D possibly matching TRBD1 (6 bases). This clonotype was obtained from a human donor in a cohort sampled during active COVID-19. This CDR3 is CASSGQLNTEAFF. CDR3 DNA sequence: TGTGCCAGCAGCGGACAGCTAAACACTGAAGCTTTCTTT.